This T cell receptor (beta chain) was documented in a study of control samples from healthy donors and cancer patients. Some clones are missing from TCRdb's copy, which holds only in-frame ones; the method was immunoSEQ multiplex PCR. Of roughly 130,000 clones listed, roughly 94% are singletons. This CDR3 is built from 12 residues. Trimming took 4 bases from V and 7 from J, leaving 11 bases between them. Looked up from germline, CDR1 is SEHNR and CDR2 is FQNEAQ (reference sequence). The V gene is TRBV7-9, the J gene TRBJ2-7; possible D gene TRBD2, 7 bases. The sequenced sample consisted of PBMCs. This TCR was recovered from a man aged 55 to 70 with colorectal cancer. CDR3 sequence reads: CASSSRGGEQYF. The CDR3 nucleotides are TGTGCCAGCAGCTCGAGGGGGGGAGAGCAGTACTTC.